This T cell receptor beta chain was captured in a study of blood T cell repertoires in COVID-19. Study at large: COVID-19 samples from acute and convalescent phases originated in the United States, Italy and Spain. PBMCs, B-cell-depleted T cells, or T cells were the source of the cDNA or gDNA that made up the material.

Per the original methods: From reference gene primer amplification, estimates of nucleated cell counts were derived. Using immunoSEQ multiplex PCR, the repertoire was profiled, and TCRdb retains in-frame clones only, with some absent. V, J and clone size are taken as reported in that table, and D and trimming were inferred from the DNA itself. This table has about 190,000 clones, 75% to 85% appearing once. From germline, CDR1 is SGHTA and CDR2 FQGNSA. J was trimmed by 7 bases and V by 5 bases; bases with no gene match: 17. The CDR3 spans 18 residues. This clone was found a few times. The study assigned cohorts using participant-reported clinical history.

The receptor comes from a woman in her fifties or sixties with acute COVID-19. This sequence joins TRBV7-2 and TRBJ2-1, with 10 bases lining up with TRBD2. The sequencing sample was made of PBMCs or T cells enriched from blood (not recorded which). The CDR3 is CASSAPSGQRGGRNEQFF. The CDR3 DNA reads TGTGCCAGCAGCGCCCCATCGGGCCAGCGGGGGGGCCGGAATGAGCAGTTCTTC.